This T cell receptor beta chain appears in the sequencing data of a study of early T cells in non-severe SARS-CoV-2 infection (dated by TCRdb to the early 2020s). For context, the study as a whole: Bulk RNA from unsorted whole blood was used for TCR sequencing, so alpha and beta chains could not be paired.

Results and caveats for the whole study, not just this receptor: VDJdb matching was skewed toward anti-spike CD8 responses and likely underestimated virus-specific expansions by missing private and CD4 specificities.

Regarding this clonotype: Which antigen it targets is not known. Base qualities are not recorded, but no much larger clone differs from it by a single base.

Set within a cohort of healthcare workers in London, UK, this nested case-control study involved weekly PCR testing of nasopharyngeal swabs along with blood sampling. Healthcare workers were enrolled in the week of the UK lockdown, from 23 to 31 March 2020, and were followed every week for up to roughly 15 weeks. The trim is 6 bases for V and 0 bases for J, with a gap of 24 bases between the germline ends. From its cysteine to its phenylalanine, the CDR3 spans 19 amino acids. The read is trimmed to its CDR3 DNA, 57 bases read in frame from base 1. CDR1 MDHEN and CDR2 SYDVKM were looked up in the germline V gene. Library preparation used 5' RACE. Sequencing used a NextSeq 500. To correct for sequencing error and PCR bias, the TCR library protocol tagged individual cDNA molecules with unique molecular identifiers. Both TCR alpha and beta chains were sequenced, and tight co-correlation was observed between alpha and beta sequence abundances in each sample. Per the authors' processing: Decombinator V4 was used to perform V gene, J gene and CDR3 annotation of TCR sequences. Expanded TCRs were defined as changing significantly between any two time points under a Poisson model with p below 0.0001. TCR abundances were normalised to the total number of TCRs sequenced per sample and were expressed as counts per million. TRAV1-2 paired with TRAJ12, TRAJ20 or TRAJ33 defined MAIT TCRs, while TRAV10 paired with TRAJ18 defined iNKT TCRs. VDJdb, accessed 1 November 2021, was searched for CMV, EBV and SARS-CoV-2 annotated TCRs, with TCRs annotated for multiple antigens excluded. TCRdb itself trimmed the public reads at Q25 with fastp, ran MiXCR and retained productive beta chains. Merged by CDR3 protein, the rows form single entries marked with the most common genes and DNA. The V and J calls follow TCRdb's processing rather than the paper's. The sample table holds fewer than 120,000 distinct CDR3 sequences, of which over 10% were seen once. The ten most abundant clones make up around 4.1% of the sample.

The sequencing used whole blood, collected at baseline. The sequence derives from an adult who was a healthcare worker with PCR-confirmed SARS-CoV-2 infection or an uninfected control (not recorded which). The rearranged segments are TRBV28 and TRBJ1-3, with the D segment identity uncertain. CDR3 loop: CASRRGALKGSSSGNTIYF. In nucleotide form, the sequence is TGTGCCAGCAGAAGAGGCGCCCTGAAGGGCTCAAGCTCTGGAAACACCATATATTTT.